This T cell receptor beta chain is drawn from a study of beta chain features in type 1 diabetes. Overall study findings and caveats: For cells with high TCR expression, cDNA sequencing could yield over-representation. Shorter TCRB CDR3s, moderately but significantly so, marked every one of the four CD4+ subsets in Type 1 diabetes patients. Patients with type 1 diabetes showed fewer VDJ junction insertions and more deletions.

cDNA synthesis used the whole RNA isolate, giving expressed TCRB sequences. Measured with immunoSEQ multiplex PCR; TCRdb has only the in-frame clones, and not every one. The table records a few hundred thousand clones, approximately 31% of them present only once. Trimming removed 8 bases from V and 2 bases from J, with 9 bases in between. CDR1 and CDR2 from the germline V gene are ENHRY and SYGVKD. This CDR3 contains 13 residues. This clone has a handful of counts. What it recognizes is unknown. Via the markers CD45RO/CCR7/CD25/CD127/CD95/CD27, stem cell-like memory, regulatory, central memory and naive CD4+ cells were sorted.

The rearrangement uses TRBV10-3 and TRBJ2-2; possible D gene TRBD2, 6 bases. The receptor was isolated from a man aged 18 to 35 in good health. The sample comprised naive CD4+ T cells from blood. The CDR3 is CAIGTENTGELFF. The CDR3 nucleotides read TGTGCCATCGGGACTGAAAACACCGGGGAGCTGTTTTTT.